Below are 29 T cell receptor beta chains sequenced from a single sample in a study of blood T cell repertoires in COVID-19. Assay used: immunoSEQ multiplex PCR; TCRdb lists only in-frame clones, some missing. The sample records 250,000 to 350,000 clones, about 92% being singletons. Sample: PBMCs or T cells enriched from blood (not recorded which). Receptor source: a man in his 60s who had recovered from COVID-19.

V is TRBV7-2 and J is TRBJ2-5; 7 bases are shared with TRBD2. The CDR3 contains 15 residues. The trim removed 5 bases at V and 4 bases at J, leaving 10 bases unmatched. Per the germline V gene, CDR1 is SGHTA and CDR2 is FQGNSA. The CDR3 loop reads CASSPGGGYAETQYF. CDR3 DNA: TGTGCCAGCAGCCCTGGGGGAGGGTATGCAGAGACCCAGTACTTC. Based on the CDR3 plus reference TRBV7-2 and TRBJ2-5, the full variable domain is GAGVSQSPSNKVTEKGKDVELRCDPISGHTALYWYRQSLGQGLEFLIYFQGNSAPDKSGLPSDRFSAERTGGSVSTLTIQRTQQEDSAVYLCASSPGGGYAETQYFGPGTRLLVL.

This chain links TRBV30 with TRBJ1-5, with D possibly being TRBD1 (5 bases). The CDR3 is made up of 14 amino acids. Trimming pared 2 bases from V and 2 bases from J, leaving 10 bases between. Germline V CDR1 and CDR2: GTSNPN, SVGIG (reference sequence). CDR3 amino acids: CAWSYDSGNQPQHF. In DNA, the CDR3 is TGTGCCTGGAGTTATGACAGCGGCAATCAGCCCCAGCATTTT.

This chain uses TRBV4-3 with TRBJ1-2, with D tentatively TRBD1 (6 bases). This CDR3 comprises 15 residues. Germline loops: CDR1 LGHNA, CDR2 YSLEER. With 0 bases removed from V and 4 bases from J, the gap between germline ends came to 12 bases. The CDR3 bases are TGCGCCAGCAGCCAAGACACAGGGTTGGCCTATGGCTACACCTTC. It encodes CASSQDTGLAYGYTF.

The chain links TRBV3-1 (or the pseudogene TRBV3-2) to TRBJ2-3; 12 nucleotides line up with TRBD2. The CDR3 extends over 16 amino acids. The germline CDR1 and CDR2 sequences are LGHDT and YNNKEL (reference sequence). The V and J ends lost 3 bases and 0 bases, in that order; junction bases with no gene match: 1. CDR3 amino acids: CASSHTSGGSTDTQYF. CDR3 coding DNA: TGTGCCAGCAGCCACACTAGCGGGGGGAGCACAGATACGCAGTATTTT.

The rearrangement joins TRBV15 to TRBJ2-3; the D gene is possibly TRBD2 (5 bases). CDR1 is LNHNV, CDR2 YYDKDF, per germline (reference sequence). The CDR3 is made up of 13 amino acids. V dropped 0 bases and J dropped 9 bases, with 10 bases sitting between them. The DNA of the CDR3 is TGTGCCACCAGCAGAGACCGAGCGGAAACGCAGTATTTT. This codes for CATSRDRAETQYF.

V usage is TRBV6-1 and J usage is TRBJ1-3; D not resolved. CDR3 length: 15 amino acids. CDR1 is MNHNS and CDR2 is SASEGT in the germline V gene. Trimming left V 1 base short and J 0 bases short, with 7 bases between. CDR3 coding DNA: TGTGCCAGCAGTGAAGGTCGGTCCTCTGGAAACACCATATATTTT. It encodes CASSEGRSSGNTIYF.

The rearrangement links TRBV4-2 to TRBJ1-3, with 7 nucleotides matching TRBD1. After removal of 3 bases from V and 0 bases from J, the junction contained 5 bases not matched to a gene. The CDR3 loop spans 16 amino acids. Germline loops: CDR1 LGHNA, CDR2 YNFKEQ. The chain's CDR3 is CASSQDRPLSGNTIYF. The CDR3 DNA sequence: TGTGCCAGCAGCCAGGACAGGCCGCTCTCTGGAAACACCATATATTTT.

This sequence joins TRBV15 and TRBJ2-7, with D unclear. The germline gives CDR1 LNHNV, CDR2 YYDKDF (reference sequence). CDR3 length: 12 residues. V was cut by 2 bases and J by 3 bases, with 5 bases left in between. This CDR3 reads CATSRLGYEQYF. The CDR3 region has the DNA TGTGCCACCAGCAGACTAGGCTACGAGCAGTACTTC. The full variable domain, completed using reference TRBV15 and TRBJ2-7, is DAMVIQNPRYQVTQFGKPVTLSCSQTLNHNVMYWYQQKSSQAPKLLFHYYDKDFNNEADTPDNFQSRRPNTSFCFLDIRSPGLGDTAMYLCATSRLGYEQYFGPGTRLTVT.

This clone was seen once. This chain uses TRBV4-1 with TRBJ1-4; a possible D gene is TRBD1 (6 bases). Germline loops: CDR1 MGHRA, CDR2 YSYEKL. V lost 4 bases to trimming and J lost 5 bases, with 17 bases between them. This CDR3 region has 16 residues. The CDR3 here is CASSPPAGASNEKLFF. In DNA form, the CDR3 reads TGCGCCAGCAGCCCCCCGGCGGGGGCAAGCAATGAAAAACTGTTTTTT.

The CDR3 loop reads CSVRGLDGYTF. DNA of the CDR3: TGCAGCGTAAGGGGGCTGGATGGCTACACCTTC. The chain recombines TRBV29-1 with TRBJ1-2, with 7 positions matching TRBD1. The CDR3 length is 11 residues. Germline V gives CDR1 SQVTM, CDR2 ANQGSEA. V shed 6 bases and J 6 bases; nucleotides not matched to a gene: 4.

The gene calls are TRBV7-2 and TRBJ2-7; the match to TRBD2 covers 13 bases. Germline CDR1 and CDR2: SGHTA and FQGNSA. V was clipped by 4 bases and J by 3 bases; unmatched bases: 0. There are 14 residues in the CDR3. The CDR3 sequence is CASSWTSGSYEQYF. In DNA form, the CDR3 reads TGTGCCAGCAGCTGGACTAGCGGGAGCTACGAGCAGTACTTC.

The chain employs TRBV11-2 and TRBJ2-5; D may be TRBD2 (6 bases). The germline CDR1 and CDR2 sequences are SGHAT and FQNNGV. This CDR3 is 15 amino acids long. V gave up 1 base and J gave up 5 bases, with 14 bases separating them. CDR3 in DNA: TGTGCCAGCAGCTTAGTCGTTGCGGGATTGGAGACCCAGTACTTC. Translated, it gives CASSLVVAGLETQYF.

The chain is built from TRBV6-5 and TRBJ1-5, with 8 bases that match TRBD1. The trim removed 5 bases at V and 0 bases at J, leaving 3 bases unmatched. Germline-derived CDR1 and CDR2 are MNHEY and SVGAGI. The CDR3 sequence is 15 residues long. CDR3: CASSRQGLSNQPQHF. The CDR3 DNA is TGTGCCAGCAGTAGACAGGGGCTTAGCAATCAGCCCCAGCATTTT.

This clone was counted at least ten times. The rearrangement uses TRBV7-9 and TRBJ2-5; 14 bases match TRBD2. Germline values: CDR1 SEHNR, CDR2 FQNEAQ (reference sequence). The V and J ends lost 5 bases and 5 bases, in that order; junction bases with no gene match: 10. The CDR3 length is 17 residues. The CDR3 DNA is TGTGCCAGCAGCCCCACCCGACTAGCGGGAGGGCCGGAGACCCAGTACTTC. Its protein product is CASSPTRLAGGPETQYF.

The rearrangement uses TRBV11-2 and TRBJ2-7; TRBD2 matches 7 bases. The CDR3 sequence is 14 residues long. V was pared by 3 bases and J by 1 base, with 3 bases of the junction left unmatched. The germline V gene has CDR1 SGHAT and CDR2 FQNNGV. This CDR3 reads CASSFGGGSYEQYF. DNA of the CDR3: TGTGCCAGCAGCTTTGGCGGGGGTTCCTACGAGCAGTACTTC.

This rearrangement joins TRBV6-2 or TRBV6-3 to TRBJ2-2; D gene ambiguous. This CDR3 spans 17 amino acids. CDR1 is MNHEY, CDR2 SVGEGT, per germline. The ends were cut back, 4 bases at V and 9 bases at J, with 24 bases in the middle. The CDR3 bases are TGTGCCAGCAGTTCTCTCCCGGCGCGGCTTGTCTCCCGGGAGCTGTTTTTT. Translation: CASSSLPARLVSRELFF.

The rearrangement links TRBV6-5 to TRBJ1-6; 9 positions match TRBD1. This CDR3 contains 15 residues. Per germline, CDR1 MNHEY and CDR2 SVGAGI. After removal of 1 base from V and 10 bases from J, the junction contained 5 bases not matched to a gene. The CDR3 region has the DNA TGTGCCAGCAGTTACTACGGACAGGGGCACTCACCCCTCCACTTT. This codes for CASSYYGQGHSPLHF.

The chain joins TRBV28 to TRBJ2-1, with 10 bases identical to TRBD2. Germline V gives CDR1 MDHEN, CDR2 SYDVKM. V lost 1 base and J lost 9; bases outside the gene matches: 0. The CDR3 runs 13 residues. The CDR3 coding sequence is TGTGCCAGCAGTTTATTAGCGGGAGGTGAGCAGTTCTTC. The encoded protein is CASSLLAGGEQFF.

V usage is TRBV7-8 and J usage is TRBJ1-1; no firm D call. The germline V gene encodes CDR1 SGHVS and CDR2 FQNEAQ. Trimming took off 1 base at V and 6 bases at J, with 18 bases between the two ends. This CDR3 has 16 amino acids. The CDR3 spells CASSLVSGSAGAEAFF. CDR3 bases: TGTGCCAGCAGCTTAGTGTCGGGGTCAGCGGGAGCTGAAGCTTTCTTT. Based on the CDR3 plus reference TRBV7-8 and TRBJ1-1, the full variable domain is GAGVSQSPRYKVAKRGQDVALRCDPISGHVSLFWYQQALGQGPEFLTYFQNEAQLDKSGLPSDRFFAERPEGSVSTLKIQRTQQEDSAVYLCASSLVSGSAGAEAFFGQGTRLTVV.

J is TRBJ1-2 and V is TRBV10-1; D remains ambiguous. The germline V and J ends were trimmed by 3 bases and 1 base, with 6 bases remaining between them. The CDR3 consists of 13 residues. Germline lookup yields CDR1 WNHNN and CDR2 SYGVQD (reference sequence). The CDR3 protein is CASSENINYGYTF. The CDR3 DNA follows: TGCGCCAGCAGTGAAAATATTAACTATGGCTACACCTTC.

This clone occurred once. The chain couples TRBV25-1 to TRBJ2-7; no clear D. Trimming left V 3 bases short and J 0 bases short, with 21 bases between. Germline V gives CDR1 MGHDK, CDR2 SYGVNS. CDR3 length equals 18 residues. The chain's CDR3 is CASSDARNRPGLSYEQYF. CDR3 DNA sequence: TGTGCCAGCAGTGATGCCAGGAACCGGCCCGGTCTCTCCTACGAGCAGTACTTC.

As DNA, the CDR3 is TGTGCCAGCAGCACACACAGGGGGCGGGCCTACGAGCAGTACTTC. Amino acids: CASSTHRGRAYEQYF. The J gene is TRBJ2-7, the V gene TRBV11-2, with 9 positions matching TRBD1. This CDR3 spans 15 amino acids. Germline V gene sequence: CDR1 SGHAT, CDR2 FQNNGV. V lost 5 bases, J lost 2 bases, and 7 bases stayed unmatched. Complete variable domain (other parts from reference TRBV11-2 and TRBJ2-7): EAGVAQSPRYKIIEKRQSVAFWCNPISGHATLYWYQQILGQGPKLLIQFQNNGVVDDSQLPKDRFSAERLKGVDSTLKIQPAKLEDSAVYLCASSTHRGRAYEQYFGPGTRLTVT.

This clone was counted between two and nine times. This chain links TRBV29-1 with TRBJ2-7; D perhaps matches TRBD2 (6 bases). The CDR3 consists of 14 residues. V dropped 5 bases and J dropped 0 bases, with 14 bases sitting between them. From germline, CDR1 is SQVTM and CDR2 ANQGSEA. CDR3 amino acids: CSVKNAGPSYEQYF. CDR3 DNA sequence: TGCAGCGTTAAGAATGCGGGGCCCTCCTACGAGCAGTACTTC.

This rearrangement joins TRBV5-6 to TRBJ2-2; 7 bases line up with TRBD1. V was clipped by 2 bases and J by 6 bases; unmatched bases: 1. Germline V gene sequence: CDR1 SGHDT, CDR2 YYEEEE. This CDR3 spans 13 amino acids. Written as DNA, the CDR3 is TGTGCCAGCAGCTTTACAGGGGCCGGGGAGCTGTTTTTT. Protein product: CASSFTGAGELFF.

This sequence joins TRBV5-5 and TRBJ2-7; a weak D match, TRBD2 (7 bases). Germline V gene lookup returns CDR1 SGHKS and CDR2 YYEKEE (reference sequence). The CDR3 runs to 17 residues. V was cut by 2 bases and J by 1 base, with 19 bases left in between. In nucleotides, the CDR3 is TGTGCCAGCAGCTTAGCAGTAGGGGGGGCCGGATCCTACGAGCAGTACTTC. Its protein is CASSLAVGGAGSYEQYF.

CDR3 sequence (DNA): TGCGCCAGCAGCTTGGCTCCTTCCGGGACAGCAGCCTATGGCTACACCTTC. Translating it yields CASSLAPSGTAAYGYTF. The gene calls are TRBV5-1 and TRBJ1-2; 7 bases are shared with TRBD1. Germline assignment: CDR1 SGHRS and CDR2 YFSETQ. V shed 0 bases and J 4 bases; nucleotides not matched to a gene: 12. The CDR3 is 17 amino acids. The variable domain in full, completed from reference TRBV5-1 and TRBJ1-2, reads KAGVTQTPRYLIKTRGQQVTLSCSPISGHRSVSWYQQTPGQGLQFLFEYFSETQRNKGNFPGRFSGRQFSNSRSEMNVSTLELGDSALYLCASSLAPSGTAAYGYTFGSGTRLTVV.

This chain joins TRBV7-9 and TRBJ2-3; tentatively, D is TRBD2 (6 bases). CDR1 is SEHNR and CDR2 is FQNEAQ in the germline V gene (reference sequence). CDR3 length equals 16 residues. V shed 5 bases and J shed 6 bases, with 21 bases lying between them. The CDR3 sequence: CASSGRGPLGADTQYF. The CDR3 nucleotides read TGTGCCAGCAGCGGGCGGGGACCTCTTGGGGCGGATACGCAGTATTTT.

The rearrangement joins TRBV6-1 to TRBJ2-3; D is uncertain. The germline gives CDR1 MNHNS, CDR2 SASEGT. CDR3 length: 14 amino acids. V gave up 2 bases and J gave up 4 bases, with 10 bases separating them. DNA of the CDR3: TGTGCCAGCAGTGAAAAAGCTCACCCAGATACGCAGTATTTT. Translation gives CASSEKAHPDTQYF.

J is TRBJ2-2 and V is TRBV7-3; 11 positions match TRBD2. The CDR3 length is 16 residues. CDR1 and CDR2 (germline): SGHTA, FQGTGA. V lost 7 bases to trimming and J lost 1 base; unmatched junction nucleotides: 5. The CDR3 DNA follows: TGTGCCAGCACCCCGGGGACTAGCGGGAACACCGGGGAGCTGTTTTTT. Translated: CASTPGTSGNTGELFF.